The entry below describes one T cell receptor beta chain. Its antigen remains unidentified. This entry comes from a study of OX40 agonist ivuxolimab in advanced cancers. Study-wide context: Three patients had partial responses: one hepatocellular carcinoma, two cutaneous melanoma.

This table comes from immunoSEQ multiplex PCR, and its TCRdb copy is limited to in-frame clones, with some not included. The table shows 55,000 to 80,000 clones, with roughly 86% occurring only once. General study findings and limits: Determination of antigen specificity was not performed for the expanded peripheral T cells. CD4+ and CD8+ blood T cells expanded clonally by week 6 at 0.1 to 3.0 mg/kg.

Germline assignment: CDR1 LGHNA and CDR2 YSLEER. V was trimmed by 0 bases and J by 12 bases, leaving 12 bases between them. CDR3 length equals 13 residues. The source was CD4+ or CD8+ T cells sorted from blood, collected in a trial of the OX40 agonist ivuxolimab. The chain couples TRBV4-3 to TRBJ2-1; D is perhaps TRBD2 (5 bases). This sequence was found in an adult with an advanced solid tumor such as melanoma, head and neck, liver or kidney cancer. In DNA, the CDR3 is TGCGCCAGCAGCCAAGATTCGGGAATGGGGCAGTTCTTC. It specifies CASSQDSGMGQFF.